Listed below are T cell receptor beta chains from one sample, sequenced in a study of T cells after yellow fever vaccination. TCRdb recomputed calls from the 5' RACE reads with MiXCR, one row per CDR3 protein. The sample holds around 160,000 distinct CDR3 sequences; 6% to 7.5% are singletons and the top ten take over 2%. Specimen: CD4+ T cells sorted from PBMCs, collected 5 days after the first yellow fever vaccination. Source of these receptors: a man younger than 35 who received the YFV17D yellow fever vaccine. The CDR3 runs from the conserved cysteine through the conserved F or W. The D gene is left open where the match is weak. Clone sizes are given selectively: once, few, many, or a class where the clone is expanded.

cdr3_length j_call v_call d_call clone_size cdr3_nt cdr3_aa
17 TRBJ2-2 TRBV24-1 NA NA TGTGCCACCAGTGATTCCTCCGACAGTGGAGTCACCGGGGAGCTGTTTTTT CATSDSSDSGVTGELFF
15 TRBJ2-7 TRBV3-1 TRBD2 NA TGTGCCTGCAGCAAAAATAGCGGGGGGGCCTACGAGCAGTACTTC CACSKNSGGAYEQYF
16 TRBJ1-4 TRBV7-2 NA many TGTGCCAGCAGCTTAACCGGACGGCTTACTAATGAAAAACTGTTTTTT CASSLTGRLTNEKLFF
12 TRBJ2-7 TRBV6-2/TRBV6-3 NA NA TGTGCCAGCAGCGGGGGCCGCCACGAGCAGTACTTC CASSGGRHEQYF
14 TRBJ2-3 TRBV4-1 NA many TGCGCCAGCAGCCCTATAACCGGCACAGATACGCAGTATTTT CASSPITGTDTQYF
15 TRBJ1-5 TRBV12-3/TRBV12-4 TRBD1 many TGTGCCAGCAGGATCGGGACAGCCAGCAATCAGCCCCAGCATTTT CASRIGTASNQPQHF
14 TRBJ1-1 TRBV6-1 TRBD1 many TGTGCCAGCAGTCAACAGGGGGCGAACACTGAAGCTTTCTTT CASSQQGANTEAFF
13 TRBJ2-5 TRBV7-2 TRBD1 many TGTGCCAGCAGCCCGGACAGGCAAGAGACCCAGTACTTC CASSPDRQETQYF
11 TRBJ2-5 TRBV6-5 NA few TGTGCCAGCAGTTACGGGCAGACCCAGTACTTC CASSYGQTQYF
13 TRBJ2-7 TRBV18 NA many TGTGCCAGCTCACCATTATGGTCCTACGAGCAGTACTTC CASSPLWSYEQYF
14 TRBJ2-3 TRBV11-1 TRBD2 many TGTGCCAGCAGCAGACGGACTAGCGGGGATACGCAGTATTTT CASSRRTSGDTQYF
16 TRBJ2-6 TRBV5-1 NA few TGCGCCAGCAGCTTGGGAAGTACGACTGGGGCCAACGTCCTGACTTTC CASSLGSTTGANVLTF
16 TRBJ2-3 TRBV18 TRBD2 NA TGTGCCAGCTCACCACCCAGCGGGGTACACACAGATACGCAGTATTTT CASSPPSGVHTDTQYF
13 TRBJ2-1 TRBV20-1 TRBD1 many TGCAGCTTGTACGGGACAGGGGACAATGAGCAGTTCTTC CSLYGTGDNEQFF
18 TRBJ2-1 TRBV10-3 TRBD2 NA TGTGCCATCAGAGGACTAGCGGGGGGGCCAAGTATGTACAATGAGCAGTTCTTC CAIRGLAGGPSMYNEQFF
16 TRBJ2-1 TRBV7-9 TRBD1 many TGTGCCAGCAGCTTGGGACAGGGGCTGTCCTACAATGAGCAGTTCTTC CASSLGQGLSYNEQFF
14 TRBJ2-5 TRBV20-1 NA many TGCAGTGCTAGAGTCGACAGGACCGAAGAGACCCAGTACTTC CSARVDRTEETQYF
17 TRBJ1-5 TRBV6-5 NA many TGTGCCAGCAGTTACTCGTCCGAGGGGTTGGACAATCAGCCCCAGCATTTT CASSYSSEGLDNQPQHF
13 TRBJ2-7 TRBV6-1 TRBD1 many TGTGCCAGCAGGGACAGGGGAGTCTACGAGCAGTACTTC CASRDRGVYEQYF
15 TRBJ1-1 TRBV15 NA few TGTGCCACCAGCAGCAGGTTGCCGTTACAGGGTGAAGCTTTCTTT CATSSRLPLQGEAFF
17 TRBJ2-1 TRBV15 NA NA TGTGCCACCAGCAGCGCCTTTGCGGGGGCCACCTACAATGAGCAGTTCTTC CATSSAFAGATYNEQFF
15 TRBJ2-5 TRBV7-8 NA NA TGTGCCAGCAGCTCGTTAAGGACAGACCAAGAGACCCAGTACTTC CASSSLRTDQETQYF
14 TRBJ1-4 TRBV12-3/TRBV12-4 NA many TGTGCCAGCAGTTTTCTGTCAGATCCGGGCAAACTGTTTTTT CASSFLSDPGKLFF
14 TRBJ1-6 TRBV19 NA NA TGTGCCAGTAGTATACAGGACCGCGGGGACCCCCTCCACTTT CASSIQDRGDPLHF
18 TRBJ2-6 TRBV11-1 TRBD2 NA TGTGCCAGCAGCCGAGGACTAGCGGGGATCTCTGGGGCCAACGTCCTGACTTTC CASSRGLAGISGANVLTF
14 TRBJ1-2 TRBV9 NA NA TGTGCCAGCAGCCCACTGAGGGGGGCTTATGGCTACACCTTC CASSPLRGAYGYTF
13 TRBJ1-5 TRBV12-3/TRBV12-4 NA many TGTGCCAGCAGTTCATATCGGGATCAGCCCCAGCATTTT CASSSYRDQPQHF
14 TRBJ1-6 TRBV5-1 NA many TGCGCCAGCAGCGGGGAAGGAGGGAATTCACCCCTCCACTTT CASSGEGGNSPLHF
15 TRBJ2-2 TRBV4-3 NA many TGCGCCAGCAGCCCCATCAGCGGTGTCGCCGGGGAGCTGTTTTTT CASSPISGVAGELFF
17 TRBJ1-5 TRBV19 NA NA TGTGCCAGTAGTATAATTGGGGGCAGGGCTAGCAATCAGCCCCAGCATTTT CASSIIGGRASNQPQHF
16 TRBJ1-1 TRBV19 NA NA TGTGCCAGTAGTAATAGGGGGACAAGTGTGAACACTGAAGCTTTCTTT CASSNRGTSVNTEAFF
16 TRBJ2-2 TRBV20-1 NA NA TGCAGTGCTAGTAGGTCTGAGCTGGGGGGCACCGGGGAGCTGTTTTTT CSASRSELGGTGELFF
15 TRBJ2-1 TRBV5-1 TRBD2 many TGCGCCAGCAGCTTGGTGGGGGGGGTCTACAATGAGCAGTTCTTC CASSLVGGVYNEQFF
15 TRBJ2-3 TRBV6-5 NA many TGTGCCAGCAGTTTAGGGAGCGGGCACACAGATACGCAGTATTTT CASSLGSGHTDTQYF
16 TRBJ2-3 TRBV5-1 NA NA TGCGCCAGCAGCTCTACTAGCCTACCTAGCACAGATACGCAGTATTTT CASSSTSLPSTDTQYF